The clone carrying this T cell receptor beta chain appeared a few times. The target antigen is unknown. A read error may produce the germline difference seen at one junction end. The TCR library protocol attached unique molecular identifiers to the individual cDNA molecules. From the 5' RACE reads, TCRdb called clonotypes with MiXCR, one entry per CDR3 protein. This table holds approximately 70,000 distinct CDR3 sequences, roughly 12% found once. The CDR3 runs 14 residues. The germline gives CDR1 SGHDN, CDR2 FVKESK. The data stem from a study of early T cells in non-severe SARS-CoV-2 infection. Study at large: Sequenced material consisted of bulk RNA (from unsorted whole blood), and chains were unpaired.

Study-wide results and caveats: Private and CD4 specificities were missed by VDJdb matching, which favored anti-spike CD8 responses.

This specimen consisted of whole blood, obtained at baseline. The gene calls are TRBV14 and TRBJ1-1; D call uncertain. The clonotype was recovered from an adult who was a healthcare worker with PCR-confirmed SARS-CoV-2 infection or an uninfected control (not recorded which). CDR3 sequence (DNA): TGTGCCAGCAGCAAAGACGGGTGGGACACTGAAGCTTTCTTT. Protein: CASSKDGWDTEAFF.